The 10 T cell receptor beta chains given below trace back to one sample, sequenced in a study of cytomegalovirus exposure and HLA in healthy donors. The PCR employed 60 Vbeta primers together with 13 Jbeta primers. Generated by immunoSEQ multiplex PCR, the TCRdb table keeps only in-frame clones and is missing some. The sample gives around 130,000 clones, approximately 81% of which show up once; 0.55% to 0.75% is in the top ten. The sample was PBMCs. The source of these receptors is a man aged 18 to 29 in good health and CMV-seronegative.

The chain carries TRBV11-2 and TRBJ1-1; 8 bases map to TRBD1. CDR3 length: 15 residues. Trimming cost V 5 bases and J 2 bases; bases outside gene matches: 7. The germline CDR1 and CDR2 sequences are SGHAT and FQNNGV. CDR3 loop: CASSPVGQGNTEAFF. CDR3 DNA: TGTGCCAGCAGCCCAGTAGGACAGGGTAACACTGAAGCTTTCTTT.

The chain joins TRBV5-6 to TRBJ1-4, with D tentatively TRBD1 (6 bases). Germline V CDR1 and CDR2: SGHDT, YYEEEE. CDR3 length: 14 amino acids. Trimming removed 4 bases from V and 13 bases from J, with 20 bases in between. The CDR3 DNA reads as TGTGCCAGCAGCCCCGGGGGGCGAGGATTGGGACTGTTTTTT. It specifies CASSPGGRGLGLFF.

This rearrangement joins TRBV11-1 to TRBJ1-2; a possible D gene is TRBD1 (6 bases). This CDR3 has 15 residues. Trimming removed 5 bases at V and 4 bases at J, with 17 bases between. The V gene's germline CDR1 is SGHAT and CDR2 FQDESV (reference sequence). As DNA, the CDR3 is TGTGCCAGCAGCCGCAACAGGGCCCATGGCTATGGCTACACCTTC. Its translation: CASSRNRAHGYGYTF. Supplemented by reference TRBV11-1 and TRBJ1-2, the full variable domain reads EAEVAQSPRYKITEKSQAVAFWCDPISGHATLYWYRQILGQGPELLVQFQDESVVDDSQLPKDRFSAERLKGVDSTLKIQPAELGDSAMYLCASSRNRAHGYGYTFGSGTRLTVV.

V gene TRBV7-2 combines with J gene TRBJ2-1, with TRBD2 identical over 10 bases. This CDR3 has 15 amino acids. The J segment lost 7 bases and the V segment lost 5 bases, leaving 8 bases of the junction unmatched. Looked up from germline, CDR1 is SGHTA and CDR2 is FQGNSA. The CDR3 reads CASSPSGGALNEQFF. CDR3 bases: TGTGCCAGCAGCCCGAGCGGGGGGGCCTTAAATGAGCAGTTCTTC. The variable domain in full, with the rest retrieved from reference TRBV7-2 and TRBJ2-1, is GAGVSQSPSNKVTEKGKDVELRCDPISGHTALYWYRQSLGQGLEFLIYFQGNSAPDKSGLPSDRFSAERTGGSVSTLTIQRTQQEDSAVYLCASSPSGGALNEQFFGPGTRLTVL.

This rearrangement joins TRBV4-2 to TRBJ2-7; no reliable D call. The V end lost 0 bases, the J end lost 3 bases, and 3 bases lay between the germline ends. CDR1 is LGHNA, CDR2 YNFKEQ, per germline. The CDR3 has 12 amino acids. CDR3 residues: CASSQDNYEQYF. CDR3 sequence (DNA): TGTGCCAGCAGCCAAGATAACTACGAGCAGTACTTC.

There are a few counts of this clone. The rearrangement joins TRBV5-6 to TRBJ2-7; D remains unclear. The CDR3 has 16 amino acids. Trimming shortened V by 3 bases and J by 0 bases, and 16 bases separated the two germline ends. Germline loops: CDR1 SGHDT, CDR2 YYEEEE. CDR3 amino acids: CASSSLLRASSYEQYF. DNA for the CDR3: TGTGCCAGCAGCTCGCTCTTGAGAGCGAGCTCCTACGAGCAGTACTTC.

CDR3 in amino acids: CASSLPSSVSGNTIYF. Written as DNA, the CDR3 is TGTGCCAGCAGCCTCCCGTCCTCCGTCTCTGGAAACACCATATATTTT. The gene calls are TRBV5-4 and TRBJ1-3, with D hard to call. Germline CDR1 is SGHNT and CDR2 is YYREEE (reference sequence). Trimming took off 4 bases at V and 0 bases at J, with 14 bases between the two ends. The CDR3 loop spans 16 amino acids.

V and J are TRBV10-1 and TRBJ2-2, with TRBD2 identical over 8 bases. Trimming cost V 7 bases and J 0 bases; bases outside gene matches: 4. The CDR3 length is 15 residues. Germline loops: CDR1 WNHNN, CDR2 SYGVQD (reference sequence). CDR3 sequence reads: CASTSGGPNTGELFF. CDR3 bases: TGCGCCAGCACCTCGGGGGGGCCGAACACCGGGGAGCTGTTTTTT.

This chain connects TRBV4-1 to TRBJ1-3, with D unresolved. Looked up from germline, CDR1 is MGHRA and CDR2 is YSYEKL. CDR3 length: 15 residues. V lost 0 bases and J lost 3, with 9 bases in between. For the CDR3, the DNA is TGCGCCAGCAGCCAAGATCGAGGTTATGGAAACACCATATATTTT. As protein: CASSQDRGYGNTIYF.

This chain links TRBV30 with TRBJ2-1; no definite D call. V was clipped by 4 bases and J by 5 bases, with 15 bases between them. This CDR3 region has 14 residues. Per germline, CDR1 GTSNPN and CDR2 SVGIG (reference sequence). CDR3 in amino acids: CAWTRMSLNNEQFF. CDR3 coding DNA: TGTGCCTGGACCCGCATGTCCCTAAACAATGAGCAGTTCTTC.